This T cell receptor beta chain stems from a study of T cells in Graves' hyperthyroidism and ophthalmopathy. Overall study results and limits: Most clonotypes expanded in thyroid above 0.001 were likewise present in blood.

To note about this clonotype: Its cognate antigen is unknown.

With 0 bases clipped from V and 2 bases from J, the junction kept 3 bases outside the gene matches. CDR1 is LNHNV, CDR2 YYDKDF, per germline (reference sequence). The CDR3 spans 16 residues. Amplified regions were TCR beta CDR3 sequences from RNA transcripts. The TCR CDR3 first-round RT-PCR relied on the HTBI primer set. In TCRdb, the multiplex PCR reads were re-called with MiXCR into one record per CDR3 protein. Of 600,000 to 700,000 distinct CDR3 sequences in the sample, roughly 45% were seen once. The TCR originated in an adult man with Graves' disease, either hyperthyroidism or ophthalmopathy (not recorded which). The V call is TRBV15, the J call TRBJ2-5, with TRBD1 identical over 10 bases. The sample comprised peripheral blood or thyroid tissue (not recorded which). The CDR3 sequence is CATSRDLGQGQETQYF. CDR3 bases: TGTGCCACCAGCAGAGATTTGGGACAGGGGCAAGAGACCCAGTACTTC.